This entry features one T cell receptor (beta chain) sequence. The antigen remains unidentified. The CDR3 covers 13 residues. Germline CDR1 is LNHNV and CDR2 is YYDKDF (reference sequence). V was shortened by 4 bases and J by 5 bases, with 9 bases between the two germline ends. CD45RO-negative, CCR7-positively selected cells formed the naive CD8 fraction, excluding terminally differentiated effector memory CD45RA+ cells. This sample was included in a study of shared clonotypes between healthy human individuals. Study results and limitations: On the whole, naive subsets had larger estimated richness than memory subsets had. Around 4.7% was the fraction of naive CD4 clonotypes found shared across a few donors.

Sequencing used immunoSEQ multiplex PCR; TCRdb keeps in-frame clones, though not all of them. The table has 550,000 to 750,000 clones, nearly 97% seen once. The clonotype comes from a woman aged 25 to 39 in good health. The genes are TRBV15 and TRBJ2-1; a weak D match, TRBD2 (5 bases). The source material was naive CD8+ T cells sorted from blood. In nucleotides, the CDR3 is TGTGCCACCAGCACCGGACTCGACAATGAGCAGTTCTTC. This translates into CATSTGLDNEQFF.